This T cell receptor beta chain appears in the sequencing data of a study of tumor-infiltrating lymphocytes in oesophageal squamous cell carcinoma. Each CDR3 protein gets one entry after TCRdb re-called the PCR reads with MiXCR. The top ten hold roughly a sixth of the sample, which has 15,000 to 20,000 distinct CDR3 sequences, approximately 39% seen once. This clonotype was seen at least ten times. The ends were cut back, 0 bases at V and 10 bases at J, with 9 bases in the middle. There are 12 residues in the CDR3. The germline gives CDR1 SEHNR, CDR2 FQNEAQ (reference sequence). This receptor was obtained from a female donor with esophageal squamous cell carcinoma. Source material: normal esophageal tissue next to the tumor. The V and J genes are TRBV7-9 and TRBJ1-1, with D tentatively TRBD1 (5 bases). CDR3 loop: CASSLALGVAFF. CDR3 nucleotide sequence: TGTGCCAGCAGCTTAGCGTTGGGGGTAGCTTTCTTT.